The 17 T cell receptor beta chains in this list originate from one sample, sequenced in a study of shared clonotypes between healthy human individuals. Sequencing used immunoSEQ multiplex PCR; TCRdb keeps in-frame clones, though not all of them. The repertoire holds fewer than 2.5 million clones, with roughly 93% as singletons. The sample consisted of naive CD4+ T cells from PBMCs. Subset noted: CD45RA+ positively selected. Receptor source: a man between 18 and 35 years old in good health. Some clones in this sample may be carry-over from other donors' samples.

Comments on this clone: Distinct nucleotide sequences in the sample also encode this CDR3. The rearrangement joins TRBV5-4 to TRBJ2-2; D gene ambiguous. This CDR3 has 13 amino acids. V lost 4 bases and J 6 bases, leaving 10 bases between the germline ends. Germline V gives CDR1 SGHNT, CDR2 YYREEE (reference sequence). CDR3 sequence: CASSRSGAGELFF. CDR3 bases: TGTGCCAGCAGCCGTAGTGGCGCCGGGGAGCTGTTTTTT. Full variable domain (rest looked up from reference TRBV5-4 and TRBJ2-2): ETGVTQSPTHLIKTRGQQVTLRCSSQSGHNTVSWYQQALGQGPQFIFQYYREEENGRGNFPPRFSGLQFPNYSSELNVNALELDDSALYLCASSRSGAGELFFGEGSRLTVL.

This chain joins TRBV20-1 and TRBJ2-7; D is uncertain. Germline V CDR1 and CDR2: DFQATT, SNEGSKA (reference sequence). With 8 bases removed from V and 6 bases from J, the gap between germline ends came to 14 bases. The CDR3 contains 11 residues. The CDR3 here is CSRGASGEQYF. The CDR3 region has the DNA TGCAGTCGAGGAGCTTCCGGCGAGCAGTACTTC.

A remark on this clone: This CDR3 is also generated by other DNA sequences in the sample. The chain links TRBV28 to TRBJ1-5; D call uncertain. The CDR3 runs to 14 residues. Between the trimmed V and J ends, which lost 3 bases and 4 bases, there was a span of 10 bases. The V gene's germline CDR1 is MDHEN and CDR2 SYDVKM. CDR3 nucleotides: TGTGCCAGCAGTTTGCCCGGCGGGAATCAGCCCCAGCATTTT. Translating gives CASSLPGGNQPQHF.

This clone was picked up one time. This rearrangement joins TRBV5-1 to TRBJ1-2; D unresolved. The germline V gene encodes CDR1 SGHRS and CDR2 YFSETQ. The V end was cut by 0 bases, the J end by 7 bases, with 16 bases between. The CDR3 consists of 15 residues. CDR3 in DNA: TGCGCCAGCAGCTTGGAGGGCCCTTTGGTTAGTGGCTACACCTTC. It yields the protein CASSLEGPLVSGYTF.

The J gene is TRBJ2-1, the V gene TRBV18, with D tentatively TRBD1 (5 bases). V shed 1 base and J shed 4 bases, with 17 bases lying between them. CDR3 size: 17 residues. Germline V gives CDR1 KGHSH, CDR2 LQKENI. CDR3 nucleotide sequence: TGTGCCAGCTCACCACAAAACACCAGGGTGGCTTACAATGAGCAGTTCTTC. Encoded protein: CASSPQNTRVAYNEQFF.

CDR3 sequence: CASRTQGVPYNEQFF. CDR3 DNA sequence: TGTGCCAGCAGGACCCAGGGGGTCCCCTACAATGAGCAGTTCTTC. The chain combines TRBV5-5 with TRBJ2-1, with 7 bases lining up with TRBD1. The length of the CDR3 is 15 residues. With V trimmed by 5 bases and J by 2 bases, 7 bases remained unmatched. The germline CDR1 and CDR2 sequences are SGHKS and YYEKEE (reference sequence).

J is TRBJ2-2 and V is TRBV28; 10 nucleotides match TRBD2. The junction had 9 bases not matched to a gene; V was cut back by 6 bases and J by 5 bases. The CDR3 runs to 16 residues. CDR1 is MDHEN, CDR2 SYDVKM, per germline. CDR3 nucleotides: TGTGCCAGCAGGGTTCTAGCGGGAGAGGGTACCGGGGAGCTGTTTTTT. Protein: CASRVLAGEGTGELFF. Supplemented by reference TRBV28 and TRBJ2-2, the full variable domain reads DVKVTQSSRYLVKRTGEKVFLECVQDMDHENMFWYRQDPGLGLRLIYFSYDVKMKEKGDIPEGYSVSREKKERFSLILESASTNQTSMYLCASRVLAGEGTGELFFGEGSRLTVL.

The gene calls are TRBV28 and TRBJ2-5; 8 nucleotides match TRBD1. This CDR3 comprises 16 residues. Germline V gives CDR1 MDHEN, CDR2 SYDVKM. The V segment lost 6 bases and the J segment 2 bases; nucleotides outside the gene matches: 11. CDR3 amino acids: CASSPRGQGWQETQYF. In nucleotides, the CDR3 is TGTGCCAGCAGCCCTAGAGGACAGGGATGGCAAGAGACCCAGTACTTC.

The rearrangement uses TRBV11-2 and TRBJ2-3; a weak D match, TRBD2 (5 bases). The germline V gene has CDR1 SGHAT and CDR2 FQNNGV. This CDR3 has 17 residues. The V end lost 2 bases, the J end lost 2 bases, and 17 bases lay between the germline ends. The CDR3 protein is CASSLIPRTENTDTQYF. CDR3 sequence (DNA): TGTGCCAGCAGCTTAATTCCGAGGACTGAAAACACAGATACGCAGTATTTT.

The chain employs TRBV28 and TRBJ2-6; D is unresolved. Trimming cost V 4 bases and J 4 bases, with 11 bases left between them. Germline V gene sequence: CDR1 MDHEN, CDR2 SYDVKM. The length of the CDR3 is 15 residues. CDR3 protein: CASSSTRRGANVLTF. DNA for the CDR3: TGTGCCAGCAGTTCGACACGCCGGGGGGCCAACGTCCTGACTTTC.

Written as DNA, the CDR3 is TGTGCCTGGAGCGGACTCGGGGACATTCAGTACTTC. It translates to CAWSGLGDIQYF. This chain uses TRBV30 with TRBJ2-4; weak D call: TRBD2 (5 bases). Germline CDR1 is GTSNPN and CDR2 is SVGIG (reference sequence). CDR3 length: 12 amino acids. V was trimmed by 3 bases and J by 8 bases, leaving 11 bases between them.

V and J are TRBV28 and TRBJ2-6, with D possibly matching TRBD1 (6 bases). Trimming shortened V by 5 bases and J by 1 base, and 9 bases separated the two germline ends. This CDR3 contains 15 residues. From germline, CDR1 is MDHEN and CDR2 SYDVKM. The CDR3 region is CASSDTGSGANVLTF. The CDR3 DNA reads TGTGCCAGCAGTGATACAGGGTCTGGGGCCAACGTCCTGACTTTC.

The chain joins TRBV5-5 to TRBJ2-7; no firm D call. V was pared by 4 bases and J by 5 bases, with 13 bases between. The germline V gene encodes CDR1 SGHKS and CDR2 YYEKEE (reference sequence). This CDR3 has 13 residues. Written as DNA, the CDR3 is TGTGCCAGCAGCCTGCGGACCCGGGACGAGCAGTACTTC. The encoded protein is CASSLRTRDEQYF.

The chain joins TRBV11-2 to TRBJ2-1; TRBD1 might be the D (5 bases). The CDR3 has 13 amino acids. Trimming cost V 2 bases and J 6 bases, with 8 bases left between them. Germline V gene data show CDR1 as SGHAT and CDR2 as FQNNGV. The CDR3 sequence: CASSLQRGNEQFF. The CDR3 region has the DNA TGTGCCAGCAGCTTACAAAGGGGCAATGAGCAGTTCTTC.

V is TRBV7-3 and J is TRBJ2-3; D is possibly TRBD2 (5 bases). The V and J ends lost 0 bases and 6 bases respectively, with 13 bases between them. The CDR3 extends over 15 amino acids. CDR1 and CDR2 from the germline V gene are SGHTA and FQGTGA. CDR3 bases: TGTGCCAGCAGCTTAACCGGGATCCGAAGGGATACGCAGTATTTT. Amino acid sequence: CASSLTGIRRDTQYF.

This clone was observed a single time. V usage is TRBV5-1 and J usage is TRBJ2-2, with TRBD2 matching over 10 bases. Germline lookup yields CDR1 SGHRS and CDR2 YFSETQ. Trimming at V came to 1 base and at J to 7 bases, leaving 7 bases not matched to a gene. This CDR3 contains 16 residues. In nucleotides, the CDR3 is TGCGCCAGCAGCTTGCCTAGCGGGAGTGTGGTCGGGGAGCTGTTTTTT. This sequence encodes CASSLPSGSVVGELFF.

V and J are TRBV7-9 and TRBJ1-3; D remains unclear. The CDR3 has 13 amino acids. Looked up from germline, CDR1 is SEHNR and CDR2 is FQNEAQ (reference sequence). Trimming shortened V by 6 bases and J by 0 bases, and 6 bases separated the two germline ends. The CDR3 protein is CASSPRSGNTIYF. The CDR3 bases are TGTGCCAGCAGTCCGCGCTCTGGAAACACCATATATTTT.